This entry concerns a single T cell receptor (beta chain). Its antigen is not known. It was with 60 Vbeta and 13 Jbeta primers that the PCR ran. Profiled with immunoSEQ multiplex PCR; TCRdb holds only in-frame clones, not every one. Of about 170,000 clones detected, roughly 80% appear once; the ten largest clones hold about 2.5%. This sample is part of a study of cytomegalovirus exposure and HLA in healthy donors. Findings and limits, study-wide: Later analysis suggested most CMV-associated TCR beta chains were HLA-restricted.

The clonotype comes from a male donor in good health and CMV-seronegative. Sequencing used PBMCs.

Here the CDR3 reads CASSPSSTGVYGYTF. In nucleotides, the CDR3 is TGTGCCAGCAGCCCTAGCTCGACAGGGGTCTATGGCTACACCTTC. The rearrangement joins TRBV7-8 to TRBJ1-2; TRBD1 matches 8 bases. Unmatched junction bases numbered 9, after V lost 5 bases and J lost 4 bases. Germline V gene data show CDR1 as SGHVS and CDR2 as FQNEAQ. This CDR3 region has 15 residues. The full variable domain, in which reference TRBV7-8 and TRBJ1-2 provide the parts outside the CDR3, is GAGVSQSPRYKVAKRGQDVALRCDPISGHVSLFWYQQALGQGPEFLTYFQNEAQLDKSGLPSDRFFAERPEGSVSTLKIQRTQQEDSAVYLCASSPSSTGVYGYTFGSGTRLTVV.